Listed below are T cell receptor beta chains from one sample, sequenced in a study of T cells in Graves' hyperthyroidism and ophthalmopathy. TCRdb re-called the multiplex PCR reads with MiXCR, one entry per CDR3 protein. The sample consists of fewer than 800,000 distinct CDR3 sequences, approximately 16% of them appearing once. Sequenced material: blood. These receptor sequences come from a man aged 18 to 35 with Graves' hyperthyroidism. Each CDR3 is given with its conserved first and last residue. A D gene is named only where the DNA matches it firmly. Size is omitted from some rows. Given values are once, few, many or a class for expanded clones.

TGTGCCATTGGGGGGGGGGGGAACACTGAAGCTTTCTTT,CAIGGGGNTEAFF,.,.,TRBV28,TRBJ1-1,13
TGTGCCAGTAGTATTGCAGGGAGTCAGCCCCAGCATTTT,CASSIAGSQPQHF,.,many,TRBV19,TRBJ1-5,13
TGCAGCGTTGAATGGCAGGCCCGAAACTCCTACGAGCAGTACTTC,CSVEWQARNSYEQYF,.,.,TRBV29-1,TRBJ2-7,15
TGTGCCAGCAGCCCCGGTGGGGGGGCGCCCCAGCATTTT,CASSPGGGAPQHF,.,.,TRBV7-9,TRBJ1-5,13
TGTGCCAGCAGCTTATTTCAGACGGACTATGGCTACACCTTC,CASSLFQTDYGYTF,.,.,TRBV7-9,TRBJ1-2,14
TGTGCCAGCAACCCGTGGGGGGCAGATACGCAGTATTTT,CASNPWGADTQYF,.,few,TRBV7-9,TRBJ2-3,13
TGCAGTGCTAGCGACAGGGGGCAGGAGACCCAGTACTTC,CSASDRGQETQYF,TRBD1,few,TRBV20-1,TRBJ2-5,13
TGTGCCAGCAGTTTAATTTGGGCGGGGGCGGGCGAGCAGTACTTC,CASSLIWAGAGEQYF,.,.,TRBV27,TRBJ2-7,15
TGTGCCAGCAGTTACATCCAGGGCCAAGAGACCCAGTACTTC,CASSYIQGQETQYF,.,many,TRBV6-5,TRBJ2-5,14
TGTGCCAGCAGTTTATTTCTCCTTGGGGGTGAGCAGTACTTC,CASSLFLLGGEQYF,.,.,TRBV28,TRBJ2-7,14
TGTGCCAGCACCCCCAATCTAGTATTTGCCACAGATACGCAGTATTTT,CASTPNLVFATDTQYF,.,.,TRBV25-1,TRBJ2-3,16
TGTGCCATCAGTTTCAGCCCTTACGAGCAGTACTTC,CAISFSPYEQYF,.,few,TRBV10-3,TRBJ2-7,12
TGCGCCAGCAGCCTGTACAGGCGGAACACCGGGGAGCTGTTTTTT,CASSLYRRNTGELFF,.,.,TRBV5-1,TRBJ2-2,15
TGTGCCAGCAGTTTTATCCGGGGCACTGAAGCTTTCTTT,CASSFIRGTEAFF,.,few,TRBV28,TRBJ1-1,13
TGTGCCTGGAGAATGAGGACAGTGAACACTGAAGCTTTCTTT,CAWRMRTVNTEAFF,.,many,TRBV30,TRBJ1-1,14
TGTGCCAGCAGCTTACTAGCAAGTTCCGGGGAGCTGTTTTTT,CASSLLASSGELFF,.,.,TRBV7-3,TRBJ2-2,14
TGTGCCAGCAGTTTATTGCAGGTAGCCGGGAGGTTTGCAGATACGCAGTATTTT,CASSLLQVAGRFADTQYF,TRBD2,many,TRBV12-3/TRBV12-4,TRBJ2-3,18
TGTGCCAGCAGCTTCCCAGCGGGAGGGTACACCGGGGAGCTGTTTTTT,CASSFPAGGYTGELFF,TRBD2,many,TRBV11-2,TRBJ2-2,16
TGTGCCAGCATCTTGACTGGTGAAGCTTTCTTT,CASILTGEAFF,.,many,TRBV2,TRBJ1-1,11
TGCGCCAGCAGCCAAGAGGAGGGTGGACTAGCGGGAGCCGGGGAGCTGTTTTTT,CASSQEEGGLAGAGELFF,TRBD2,.,TRBV4-1,TRBJ2-2,18
TGTGCCAGCCCCCCGGGGCAGGCCTGGGATCAGCCCCAGCATTTT,CASPPGQAWDQPQHF,.,.,TRBV7-8,TRBJ1-5,15
TGTGCCAGCGGAGGGGGGAGGGCCACCTACAATGAGCAGTTCTTC,CASGGGRATYNEQFF,.,many,TRBV6-1,TRBJ2-1,15
TGTGCCAGCAGTTTTGGAGGACTAGCGGAAGCCAAAAACATTCAGTACTTC,CASSFGGLAEAKNIQYF,TRBD2,many,TRBV11-1,TRBJ2-4,17
TGTGCCAGCAGCCCAACCGCTGCAACAGGGGATGGCTACACCTTC,CASSPTAATGDGYTF,TRBD1,.,TRBV27,TRBJ1-2,15
TGTGCCTGGAGCAACACCTGGTCCAAAAACATTCAGTACTTC,CAWSNTWSKNIQYF,.,many,TRBV30,TRBJ2-4,14
TGTGCCAGCAGCCCCGGGCTAGCGCCTTACAATGAGCAGTTCTTC,CASSPGLAPYNEQFF,.,many,TRBV7-9,TRBJ2-1,15
TGTGCCAGCAGCCGAACCGCGGGAACAGGGCAAACTACGGGGGAGCAGTACTTC,CASSRTAGTGQTTGEQYF,.,many,TRBV7-8,TRBJ2-7,18
TGTGCCAGCAGTACAGGGGGCCACCAGCCCCAGCATTTT,CASSTGGHQPQHF,TRBD1,many,TRBV2,TRBJ1-5,13
TGTGCCAGCAGCAGGGGACCTTCCGATGAGTATAGCAATCAGCCCCAGCATTTT,CASSRGPSDEYSNQPQHF,.,.,TRBV5-6,TRBJ1-5,18
TGTGCCAGTAGTGTCACGACCTCAAACATTCAGTACTTC,CASSVTTSNIQYF,.,few,TRBV19,TRBJ2-4,13
TGTGCTCTCACAGAACCGGACAGAAACCAAGAGACCCAGTACTTC,CALTEPDRNQETQYF,.,many,TRBV30,TRBJ2-5,15
TGTGCCATTAGGCCCGGGACAGGGACAGATACGCAGTATTTT,CAIRPGTGTDTQYF,TRBD1,.,TRBV10-3,TRBJ2-3,14
TGTGCCAGCAGTCCCTCGGACAGACCTTTTAGCAATCAGCCCCAGCATTTT,CASSPSDRPFSNQPQHF,.,.,TRBV28,TRBJ1-5,17
TGTGCCAGCAGTTACTCGCGATCAGGCTACGAGCAGTACTTC,CASSYSRSGYEQYF,.,many,TRBV6-6,TRBJ2-7,14
TGCGCCAGCAGCCAAGATACGACAGGGGGCATAGATACGCAGTATTTT,CASSQDTTGGIDTQYF,TRBD1,.,TRBV4-1,TRBJ2-3,16
TGTGCCAGCAGTCTCGGGACAGCGCGGAACGAGCAGTACTTC,CASSLGTARNEQYF,TRBD1,few,TRBV6-8,TRBJ2-7,14
TGTGCCAGCGGGCTTCGTAGCACAGATACGCAGTATTTT,CASGLRSTDTQYF,.,many,TRBV7-2,TRBJ2-3,13
TGTGCCAGCATCCAGACTAGCGCTCAAGAGACCCAGTACTTC,CASIQTSAQETQYF,TRBD2,.,TRBV3-1,TRBJ2-5,14
TGTGCCTGGAGTTTTCGGCAGGCCTATAATTCACCCCTCCACTTT,CAWSFRQAYNSPLHF,.,.,TRBV30,TRBJ1-6,15
TGTGCCAGCGAGTCGATTCGGGGGGCATCTCATGGCTACACCTTC,CASESIRGASHGYTF,.,many,TRBV11-2,TRBJ1-2,15
TGTGCCAGCAGCCAAGCGTTAGCGGGAAGGAATGAGCAGTTCTTC,CASSQALAGRNEQFF,TRBD2,.,TRBV14,TRBJ2-1,15
TGTGCCAGCAGCCCAAAATCCGGGACCTATACCTCATATAATTCACCCCTCCACTTT,CASSPKSGTYTSYNSPLHF,.,few,TRBV7-3,TRBJ1-6,19
TGTGCCAGCAGCCCAGGGGCCAGTCTAGGCAATGAGCAGTTCTTC,CASSPGASLGNEQFF,.,many,TRBV7-8,TRBJ2-1,15
TGTGCCAGCACCCAATCCTGGGGGCAGCCCCAGCATTTT,CASTQSWGQPQHF,.,many,TRBV12-3/TRBV12-4,TRBJ1-5,13
TGTGCCAGCAGTTCGCAACTAGCGGGAAGCACAGATACGCAGTATTTT,CASSSQLAGSTDTQYF,TRBD2,many,TRBV28,TRBJ2-3,16
TGCAGCGTTGAAGTGGGGCCAGCGGATACGCAGTATTTT,CSVEVGPADTQYF,.,.,TRBV29-1,TRBJ2-3,13
TGCGCCAGCAGTGAGTCTCAGGGTACCGAGACCCAGTACTTC,CASSESQGTETQYF,.,many,TRBV10-1,TRBJ2-5,14
TGCAGCGTTGAAGGAGGCGGGACGGGTGAGCAGTACTTC,CSVEGGGTGEQYF,.,.,TRBV29-1,TRBJ2-7,13
TGTGCCTGGAGTGTTCTAGCGGGAGGAGAGACCCAGTACTTC,CAWSVLAGGETQYF,TRBD2,few,TRBV30,TRBJ2-5,14
TGTGCCAGCAGTCCCAAGAGTTCTAGCGGGAGTGGTAATGAGCAGTTCTTC,CASSPKSSSGSGNEQFF,TRBD2,many,TRBV27,TRBJ2-1,17
TGTGCCAGCAGCGTAGTTGACTCCCAAGATACGCAGTATTTT,CASSVVDSQDTQYF,.,.,TRBV9,TRBJ2-3,14
TGTGCCAGCAGCCACAAGGGTGGAGACGGGAACATTCAGTACTTC,CASSHKGGDGNIQYF,.,.,TRBV3-2,TRBJ2-4,15
TGTGCCAGCAGCGTAAGGGGGGCCCCCTACAATGAGCAGTTCTTC,CASSVRGAPYNEQFF,.,few,TRBV9,TRBJ2-1,15
TGTGCCAGCAGTTTATTAGGGCAGGTAACTTTCTTT,CASSLLGQVTFF,.,many,TRBV12-3/TRBV12-4,TRBJ1-1,12
TGTGCCACCAGCCCATTTACCGGGACCCACACCGGGGAGCTGTTTTTT,CATSPFTGTHTGELFF,.,.,TRBV15,TRBJ2-2,16